The rows below give T cell receptor beta chains drawn from one sample of a study of cytomegalovirus exposure and HLA in healthy donors. The method was immunoSEQ multiplex PCR; TCRdb's version includes in-frame clones alone and lacks a portion of them. The data contain 200,000 to 250,000 clones, 75% to 90% of them seen just once; the ten biggest clones take up roughly 0.99%. The sequencing sample was made of PBMCs. These receptors were obtained from a woman between 18 and 30 years old in good health and CMV-seronegative. CDR3s include the opening cysteine and the closing phenylalanine or tryptophan. The D gene is left open where the match is weak. Part of the rows lack a size; the others show once, few, many or a class for expanded clones.

clone_size | d_call | j_call | v_call | cdr3_aa | cdr3_nt
. | TRBD1 | TRBJ1-2 | TRBV5-6 | CASRKTGGGRGYTF | TGTGCCAGCAGAAAGACAGGGGGCGGTCGGGGCTACACCTTC
once | . | TRBJ1-5 | TRBV7-2 | CASSFRGGGQPQHF | TGTGCCAGCAGCTTCAGGGGCGGAGGTCAGCCCCAGCATTTT
. | . | TRBJ2-7 | TRBV6-5 | CASRRGEGYEQYF | TGTGCCAGCCGCCGGGGTGAGGGCTACGAGCAGTACTTC
. | TRBD1 | TRBJ1-2 | TRBV5-6 | CASSWDRGIYGYTF | TGTGCCAGCAGCTGGGACAGGGGGATCTATGGCTACACCTTC
. | TRBD1 | TRBJ1-2 | TRBV6-4 | CASSIIRGHYGYTF | TGTGCCAGCAGCATAATTAGGGGGCACTATGGCTACACCTTC
. | TRBD1 | TRBJ2-4 | TRBV6-1 | CASSTQTGSKNIQYF | TGTGCCAGCAGTACCCAGACAGGGAGTAAAAACATTCAGTACTTC
. | TRBD1 | TRBJ2-7 | TRBV6-5 | CASSWGQLYEQYF | TGTGCCAGCAGTTGGGGACAGCTCTACGAGCAGTACTTC
. | TRBD1 | TRBJ1-1 | TRBV6-5 | CAILDRGGEAFF | TGTGCCATCTTGGACAGGGGAGGTGAAGCTTTCTTT
. | TRBD2 | TRBJ2-2 | TRBV7-9 | CASSSTYSGRAGELFF | TGTGCCAGCAGCTCCACTTATAGCGGGAGGGCCGGGGAGCTGTTTTTT
. | TRBD1 | TRBJ1-4 | TRBV11-3 | CASSQSRQGGEKLFF | TGTGCCAGCAGCCAATCACGACAGGGTGGTGAAAAACTGTTTTTT
. | . | TRBJ1-2 | TRBV6-5 | CASSRRPGESYGYTF | TGTGCCAGCAGTCGAAGACCAGGGGAGAGCTATGGCTACACCTTC
. | . | TRBJ1-4 | TRBV21-1 | CASSPRDRATNEKLFF | TGTGCCAGCAGCCCGAGGGACAGAGCAACTAATGAAAAACTGTTTTTT
few | TRBD1 | TRBJ2-2 | TRBV18 | CASYPGGASTGELFF | TGTGCCAGCTACCCAGGGGGCGCGTCCACCGGGGAGCTGTTTTTT
. | . | TRBJ2-7 | TRBV27 | CASSSAAGATYEQYF | TGTGCCAGCAGTTCCGCCGCGGGGGCCACCTACGAGCAGTACTTC
. | TRBD1 | TRBJ2-3 | TRBV29-1 | CSVLDRGFTDTQYF | TGCAGCGTCCTAGACAGGGGATTCACAGATACGCAGTATTTT
. | . | TRBJ1-1 | TRBV7-2 | CASGGDRMNTEAFF | TGTGCCAGCGGAGGAGACAGGATGAACACTGAAGCTTTCTTT
. | . | TRBJ1-5 | TRBV18 | CASSLGGGNQPQHF | TGTGCCAGCTCACTAGGGGGGGGTAATCAGCCCCAGCATTTT
. | . | TRBJ1-2 | TRBV9 | CASSGRLGAGYTF | TGTGCCAGCAGCGGCAGGTTGGGTGCTGGCTACACCTTC
. | TRBD1 | TRBJ1-4 | TRBV9 | CASSGGDGTGVEKLFF | TGTGCCAGCAGCGGAGGAGACGGGACAGGGGTTGAAAAACTGTTTTTT
. | TRBD1 | TRBJ1-4 | TRBV2 | CASSDQGDRPATNEKLFF | TGTGCCAGCAGTGATCAAGGGGACAGGCCCGCAACTAATGAAAAACTGTTTTTT
once | TRBD1 | TRBJ2-1 | TRBV19 | CASSGRDRGHNEQFF | TGTGCCAGTAGTGGCCGGGACAGGGGACACAATGAGCAGTTCTTC
. | TRBD1 | TRBJ2-7 | TRBV7-9 | CASSFDRGPRYEQYF | TGTGCCAGCAGCTTTGACAGGGGGCCTCGCTACGAGCAGTACTTC
. | TRBD1 | TRBJ2-2 | TRBV2 | CASSRTGPGSGELFF | TGTGCCAGCAGCCGGACAGGTCCAGGGTCCGGGGAGCTGTTTTTT
. | TRBD2 | TRBJ2-3 | TRBV29-1 | CSVEWLAGSTDTQYF | TGCAGCGTTGAATGGCTAGCGGGATCCACAGATACGCAGTATTTT
. | . | TRBJ2-1 | TRBV20-1 | CSAATGEQFF | TGCAGTGCTGCGACTGGAGAGCAGTTCTTC
. | TRBD1 | TRBJ1-1 | TRBV19 | CASRRDRGNTEAFF | TGTGCCAGTCGAAGGGACAGGGGGAACACTGAAGCTTTCTTT
. | TRBD1 | TRBJ1-2 | TRBV2 | CARSGTGETHTF | TGTGCCAGATCGGGGACAGGGGAAACTCACACCTTC
. | . | TRBJ2-7 | TRBV11-2 | CASSLDRRGSYEQYF | TGTGCCAGCAGCTTAGATCGACGGGGGAGTTACGAGCAGTACTTC
. | . | TRBJ1-5 | TRBV10-2 | CASSKGINQPQHF | TGCGCCAGCAGCAAGGGGATCAATCAGCCCCAGCATTTT
. | . | TRBJ1-1 | TRBV7-2 | CASSPYTEAFF | TGTGCCAGCAGCCCCTACACTGAAGCTTTCTTT
. | . | TRBJ1-2 | TRBV4-3 | CASSQQGLTAVTAYGYTF | TGCGCCAGCAGCCAACAGGGGCTAACGGCGGTGACAGCCTATGGCTACACCTTC